This is a list of T cell receptor beta chains from one sample in a study of cytomegalovirus exposure and HLA in healthy donors. Method: immunoSEQ multiplex PCR; TCRdb's copy keeps in-frame clones and lacks some. The repertoire holds under 40,000 clones, with roughly 80% as singletons. Material: PBMCs. The receptor set was obtained from a male donor in good health and CMV-seronegative. Both conserved end residues are part of each CDR3. Each record gives: clone size, V gene, J gene, D gene, CDR3 DNA, CDR3 protein. D genes are given only for firm matches. Part of the rows lack a size; the others show once, few, many or a class for expanded clones.

NA	TRBV6-5	TRBJ2-1	TRBD1	TGTGCCAGCAGTTCGCCAGGGGGCGCGACGGGCAATGAGCAGTTCTTC	CASSSPGGATGNEQFF
NA	TRBV27	TRBJ1-4	NA	TGTGCCAGCAGTTTGGTTGGGGGCGAAGAAAAACTGTTTTTT	CASSLVGGEEKLFF
once	TRBV6-1	TRBJ2-7	TRBD1	TGTGCCAGCAGTGAAGGGGACAGCTCCTACGAGCAGTACTTC	CASSEGDSSYEQYF
NA	TRBV29-1	TRBJ1-2	TRBD1	TGCAGCGTTGCGTTGGGACAGGGGGCGGGCTACACCTTC	CSVALGQGAGYTF
NA	TRBV5-1	TRBJ1-2	TRBD1	TGCGCCAGCAGCGCGGGACAGGGGGAGTATGGCTACACCTTC	CASSAGQGEYGYTF
NA	TRBV5-4	TRBJ2-7	NA	TGTGCCAGCAGCTTCGGCGGGCTTGCCTACGAGCAGTACTTC	CASSFGGLAYEQYF
once	TRBV9	TRBJ2-2	NA	TGTGCCAGCAGCGCCCTGGGACTGTCGAACACCGGGGAGCTGTTTTTT	CASSALGLSNTGELFF
NA	TRBV29-1	TRBJ1-2	NA	TGCAGCGTTGAAGGGGCCGGCGCTAATGGCTACACCTTC	CSVEGAGANGYTF
NA	TRBV19	TRBJ2-5	NA	TGTGCCAGTAGTATCGGGCGGGGCAGGCAAGAGACCCAGTACTTC	CASSIGRGRQETQYF
NA	TRBV7-9	TRBJ2-1	NA	TGTGCCAGCAGCTTGCGGCAGGGCGGCAATGAGCAGTTCTTC	CASSLRQGGNEQFF
NA	TRBV15	TRBJ2-7	TRBD1	TGTGCCACCAGCAGAACAGGGGAGTCTTACGAGCAGTACTTC	CATSRTGESYEQYF
NA	TRBV7-7	TRBJ2-3	TRBD2	TGTGCTAGCAGCGCTAGCGGATCAGATACGCAGTATTTT	CASSASGSDTQYF
NA	TRBV6-1	TRBJ1-6	TRBD1	TGTGCCAGCAGTGGGACGCGACAGGGGCAATCACCCCTCCACTTT	CASSGTRQGQSPLHF
NA	TRBV10-3	TRBJ2-6	TRBD2	TGTGCCATCAGCTCGAGCGGGGGGGCTGCTGGGGCCAACGTCCTGACTTTC	CAISSSGGAAGANVLTF
few	TRBV27	TRBJ2-7	NA	TGTGCCAGCAGTTCCTCAGAGGACTACGAGCAGTACTTC	CASSSSEDYEQYF
few	TRBV4-1	TRBJ2-7	TRBD1	TGCGCCAGCAGTCGGACAGGGGGCTCCTACGAGCAGTACTTC	CASSRTGGSYEQYF
NA	TRBV19	TRBJ1-5	NA	TGTGCCAGTAGTATAGATCGCAGGGATCAGCCCCAGCATTTT	CASSIDRRDQPQHF
NA	TRBV30	TRBJ2-3	TRBD1	TGTGCCTGGAAAGCAGGGGGTATAACAGATACGCAGTATTTT	CAWKAGGITDTQYF
NA	TRBV2	TRBJ2-7	NA	TGTGCCAGCAGTGAGGCTAGCGTCTCCTACGAGCAGTACTTC	CASSEASVSYEQYF
NA	TRBV18	TRBJ1-6	NA	TGTGCCAGCTCACCCTCAGGAAGAGATTCACCCCTCCACTTT	CASSPSGRDSPLHF
once	TRBV7-9	TRBJ1-6	NA	TGTGCCAGCAGCTTAGACCTAAACCGTAATTCACCCCTCCACTTT	CASSLDLNRNSPLHF
NA	TRBV30	TRBJ2-5	NA	TGTGCCTGGAGACGGGGATCGGAGGAGACCCAGTACTTC	CAWRRGSEETQYF
NA	TRBV27	TRBJ1-5	TRBD1	TGTGCCAGCAGTCCCGCCGGGACAGGGTCCCCTCAGCCCCAGCATTTT	CASSPAGTGSPQPQHF
NA	TRBV30	TRBJ1-6	NA	TGTGCCTGGAATCCCGGCTATAATTCACCCCTCCACTTT	CAWNPGYNSPLHF
NA	TRBV5-1	TRBJ1-1	NA	TGCGCCAGCAGCCTTCACCAGGGCGTCTCAGGTAACACTGAAGCTTTCTTT	CASSLHQGVSGNTEAFF
NA	TRBV10-2	TRBJ2-6	NA	TGCGCCAGCAGTGACAGGGGATTAGGTGGTGGGGCCAACGTCCTGACTTTC	CASSDRGLGGGANVLTF
NA	TRBV7-8	TRBJ2-1	TRBD2	TGTGCCAGCACCTTAGGCGCGGGGGGGCCTCATGAGCAGTTCTTC	CASTLGAGGPHEQFF
NA	TRBV7-8	TRBJ2-4	NA	TGTGCCAGCAGCTTAGGGGGATCCGGGGTGTACTTC	CASSLGGSGVYF
NA	TRBV5-4	TRBJ2-3	TRBD2	TGTGCCAGCAGCTTACGACTAGCGGGCCTCACAGATACGCAGTATTTT	CASSLRLAGLTDTQYF
NA	TRBV30	TRBJ2-7	NA	TGTGCCTGGGGAAACCTTCAGGGATCCTACGAGCAGTACTTC	CAWGNLQGSYEQYF
NA	TRBV18	TRBJ1-2	NA	TGTGCCAGCTCACCAGAGCAAACAGGATCGGGCTATGGCTACACCTTC	CASSPEQTGSGYGYTF
NA	TRBV5-1	TRBJ1-2	TRBD1	TGCGCCAGCAGCTTGGCCGGGACAGAGGTTGGCTACACCTTC	CASSLAGTEVGYTF
NA	TRBV5-1	TRBJ2-3	TRBD1	TGCGCCAGCAGCAGGACAGGGGCCAGCACAGATACGCAGTATTTT	CASSRTGASTDTQYF
NA	TRBV6-5	TRBJ1-6	TRBD1	TGTGCCAGCAGTTACCGTGGACAGGGGTTTAATTCACCCCTCCACTTT	CASSYRGQGFNSPLHF
few	TRBV7-8	TRBJ2-7	TRBD1	TGTGCCAGCAGCTTAGCTGACAGGGGGTACGAGCAGTACTTC	CASSLADRGYEQYF
NA	TRBV28	TRBJ1-2	NA	TGTGCCAGCAGTTTCTTGAGGGGGAAATATGGCTACACCTTC	CASSFLRGKYGYTF
NA	TRBV28	TRBJ2-7	NA	TGTGCCAGCAGTTTACCACAGGGTAGGCACGAGCAGTACTTC	CASSLPQGRHEQYF
NA	TRBV29-1	TRBJ2-7	TRBD2	TGCAGCGTTGTAGGGACTAGCGAATTCTCCTACGAGCAGTACTTC	CSVVGTSEFSYEQYF
NA	TRBV6-6	TRBJ2-7	NA	TGTGCCAGCAGTTACTCCCGCTACGAGCAGTACTTC	CASSYSRYEQYF
NA	TRBV12-5	TRBJ1-1	NA	TGTGCTAGTGGTCCAATTCCGGACACTGAAGCTTTCTTT	CASGPIPDTEAFF
NA	TRBV28	TRBJ2-4	TRBD1	TGTGCCAGCAGTCACCGGGACAGGGAGTACTTC	CASSHRDREYF